Detailed here is one T cell receptor beta chain. Its target is not known. The data were obtained in a study of beta chain features in type 1 diabetes. General study findings and limits: Patients showed naive, central memory and Treg TCRB repertoires that appeared more similar than those of healthy donors. Moderately but significantly shorter TCRB CDR3s were found in Type 1 diabetes patients in all four CD4+ subsets. Type 1 diabetes patients had VDJ junctions that carried fewer insertions and more deletions.

The CDR3 loop spans 12 amino acids. Germline CDR1 reads KGHSH; CDR2 reads LQKENI. The V and J ends lost 3 bases and 5 bases respectively, with 7 bases between them. Expressed TCRB transcripts were sequenced because the isolated RNA had all been reverse transcribed beforehand. Sequencing of naive, central memory and regulatory T cell samples gave an average of roughly 4 million reads. Data came from immunoSEQ multiplex PCR; TCRdb stores just in-frame clones and leaves some out. The sample lists 500,000 to 650,000 clones, roughly an eighth occurring once. Staining for CD45RO/CCR7/CD25/CD127/CD95/CD27 allowed sorting of CD4+ naive, central memory, regulatory and stem cell-like memory cells.

This sequence was found in a man under 40 with type 1 diabetes. The chain combines TRBV18 with TRBJ2-5; D uncertain. Sequenced: naive CD4+ T cells from blood. CDR3 protein: CASSPTTETQYF. CDR3 nucleotide sequence: TGTGCCAGCTCACCGACAACCGAGACCCAGTACTTC. Based on the CDR3 plus reference TRBV18 and TRBJ2-5, the full variable domain is NAGVMQNPRHLVRRRGQEARLRCSPMKGHSHVYWYRQLPEEGLKFMVYLQKENIIDESGMPKERFSAEFPKEGPSILRIQQVVRGDSAAYFCASSPTTETQYFGPGTRLLVL.